A selection of T cell receptor beta chains follows, all from one sample in a study of identical twins. A single record per CDR3 protein comes from TCRdb applying MiXCR to the 5' RACE reads. Of some 760,000 distinct CDR3 sequences in the sample, 15% to 20% were seen once. These data were likewise used in another study, on T cells expressing NK-cell markers.

Sequenced sample: PBMCs. These receptors originate from a woman in her late teens or twenties in good health. CDR3s include the opening cysteine and the closing phenylalanine or tryptophan. A D gene is named only where the DNA matches it firmly. For some rows the clone size is stated as once, few or many, or as a class when expanded; others skip it.

>NA|TRBV7-2|TRBJ2-1|NA
CASSLEGSSSYNEQFF
TGTGCCAGCAGCTTAGAAGGTTCGAGCTCCTACAATGAGCAGTTCTTC
>NA|TRBV5-1|TRBJ2-5|TRBD2
CASSWGLAGEAETQYF
TGCGCCAGCAGCTGGGGACTAGCGGGGGAAGCGGAGACCCAGTACTTC
>NA|TRBV20-1|TRBJ2-7|TRBD1
CSAARQGREQYF
TGCAGTGCTGCCCGACAGGGTAGGGAGCAGTACTTC
>many|TRBV12-3/TRBV12-4|TRBJ1-5|NA
CASSSPDSQPQHF
TGTGCCAGCAGTTCTCCCGATTCTCAGCCCCAGCATTTT
>NA|TRBV2|TRBJ1-4|NA
CASLGEKLFF
TGTGCCAGCCTGGGTGAAAAACTGTTTTTT
>NA|TRBV3-1|TRBJ1-5|NA
CASSLERNNQPQHF
TGTGCCAGCAGCCTAGAACGGAATAATCAGCCCCAGCATTTT
>few|TRBV2|TRBJ2-3|NA
CASSIGQTISTDTQYF
TGTGCCAGCAGTATTGGACAGACTATTAGCACAGATACGCAGTATTTT
>NA|TRBV12-3/TRBV12-4|TRBJ2-7|NA
CASKKLASAYEQYF
TGTGCCAGCAAGAAATTAGCCTCTGCCTACGAGCAGTACTTC
>few|TRBV5-1|TRBJ1-6|NA
CASSLGKDGSPLHF
TGCGCCAGCAGCTTGGGGAAGGATGGTTCACCCCTCCACTTT
>NA|TRBV7-9|TRBJ2-1|TRBD2
CASSSSGRAKIEQFF
TGTGCCAGCAGCTCTAGCGGGAGGGCTAAGATTGAGCAGTTCTTC
>NA|TRBV6-5|TRBJ1-2|NA
CASSYIPGAYYGYTF
TGTGCCAGCAGTTATATCCCTGGGGCGTACTATGGCTACACCTTC
>few|TRBV12-3/TRBV12-4|TRBJ2-7|NA
CASSLPAAGEQYF
TGTGCCAGCAGTTTACCGGCGGCTGGCGAGCAGTACTTC
>NA|TRBV29-1|TRBJ2-5|NA
CSVEWRSETQYF
TGCAGCGTTGAGTGGAGGTCAGAGACCCAGTACTTC
>many|TRBV5-1|TRBJ2-3|NA
CASSFGTALADTQYF
TGCGCCAGCAGCTTTGGAACCGCATTGGCAGATACGCAGTATTTT
>many|TRBV29-1|TRBJ2-7|NA
CSVGTVGNYEQYF
TGCAGCGTTGGGACAGTAGGAAACTACGAGCAGTACTTC
>many|TRBV20-1|TRBJ2-1|NA
CSASERDNEQFF
TGCAGTGCCTCCGAGCGGGACAATGAGCAGTTCTTC
>NA|TRBV9|TRBJ2-1|TRBD2
CASSTRGSGGNEQFF
TGTGCCAGCAGCACCCGAGGTAGCGGGGGTAATGAGCAGTTCTTC
>NA|TRBV20-1|TRBJ2-2|NA
CSARDPRGGTGELFF
TGCAGTGCTAGAGATCCCAGGGGGGGGACCGGGGAGCTGTTTTTT
>few|TRBV5-1|TRBJ2-4|NA
CASSLVGDIQYF
TGCGCCAGCAGCTTGGTTGGGGACATTCAGTACTTC
>NA|TRBV7-2|TRBJ2-1|NA
CASSLYPLEQFF
TGTGCCAGCAGCCTTTACCCCCTAGAGCAGTTCTTC
>few|TRBV5-6|TRBJ2-1|NA
CASSDGSDNEQFF
TGTGCCAGCAGCGACGGATCCGACAATGAGCAGTTCTTC
>few|TRBV27|TRBJ2-2|TRBD2
CASSLSGGVTGELFF
TGTGCCAGCAGTTTAAGCGGGGGAGTCACCGGGGAGCTGTTTTTT
>few|TRBV9|TRBJ2-1|TRBD2
CASSVGNSGGADEQFF
TGTGCCAGCAGCGTAGGTAATAGCGGGGGGGCCGATGAGCAGTTCTTC
>few|TRBV10-3|TRBJ2-6|NA
CAISKGSGANVLTF
TGTGCCATCAGCAAGGGGTCTGGGGCCAACGTCCTGACTTTC
>few|TRBV29-1|TRBJ2-3|TRBD1
CSVLRDRDGADTQYF
TGCAGCGTCCTAAGAGACAGGGACGGGGCAGATACGCAGTATTTT
>NA|TRBV5-1|TRBJ2-7|NA
CASSTHSYEQYF
TGCGCCAGCAGCACACACTCCTACGAGCAGTACTTC
>once|TRBV6-5|TRBJ2-7|NA
CASSYSRASRAREQYF
TGTGCCAGCAGTTACTCGAGGGCCAGCCGGGCACGCGAGCAGTACTTC
>many|TRBV12-3/TRBV12-4|TRBJ1-3|NA
CASNGQPGNTIYF
TGTGCCAGCAACGGACAGCCTGGAAACACCATATATTTT
>NA|TRBV4-3|TRBJ2-3|NA
CASSQDGGRSSTDTQYF
TGCGCCAGCAGCCAAGACGGCGGTCGCTCTAGCACAGATACGCAGTATTTT
>NA|TRBV11-1|TRBJ2-2|TRBD2
CASSLTPLAGESNTGELFF
TGTGCCAGCAGCTTAACCCCCCTAGCGGGGGAGTCGAACACCGGGGAGCTGTTTTTT
>NA|TRBV5-1|TRBJ2-2|NA
CASSLDAGTDNTGELFF
TGCGCCAGCAGCTTGGATGCCGGGACGGACAACACCGGGGAGCTGTTTTTT
>few|TRBV7-9|TRBJ2-1|NA
CASSLLTGHEQFF
TGTGCCAGCAGCTTATTAACAGGGCATGAGCAGTTCTTC
>NA|TRBV2|TRBJ1-1|TRBD1
CASSRDREASEAFF
TGTGCCAGCAGCCGGGACAGGGAGGCTTCTGAAGCTTTCTTT
>once|TRBV29-1|TRBJ2-7|TRBD1
CSARQGINEQYF
TGCAGCGCCCGACAGGGAATCAACGAGCAGTACTTC
>NA|TRBV12-3/TRBV12-4|TRBJ2-1|NA
CASSLAMPRRSYNEQFF
TGTGCCAGCAGTTTAGCGATGCCCCGGCGCTCCTACAATGAGCAGTTCTTC
>NA|TRBV24-1|TRBJ2-1|NA
CATSGSDPPYNEQFF
TGTGCCACCAGTGGGTCGGATCCGCCCTACAATGAGCAGTTCTTC
>NA|TRBV5-1|TRBJ2-1|TRBD2
CASSSGLGPGGEQFF
TGCGCCAGCAGCTCGGGACTGGGTCCGGGGGGTGAGCAGTTCTTC
>NA|TRBV20-1|TRBJ2-5|NA
CCARDYPGQGGGETQYF
TGCTGTGCTAGGGACTACCCTGGACAGGGAGGTGGAGAGACCCAGTACTTC
>NA|TRBV6-5|TRBJ1-1|TRBD1
CASSSRGRWTEAFF
TGTGCCAGCAGTTCCAGGGGGCGCTGGACTGAAGCTTTCTTT
>few|TRBV29-1|TRBJ2-3|TRBD1
CSHIRQGVNTDTQYF
TGCAGCCACATCCGGCAGGGGGTAAACACAGATACGCAGTATTTT
>few|TRBV7-6|TRBJ1-2|NA
CASSLNRRAGYTF
TGTGCCAGCAGCTTAAACCGCCGTGCCGGCTACACCTTC
>few|TRBV20-1|TRBJ1-1|TRBD1
CSARTGGRGGTEAFF
TGCAGTGCCCGGACAGGGGGCCGCGGAGGCACTGAAGCTTTCTTT
>few|TRBV29-1|TRBJ2-5|NA
CSVRTHWDGPETQYF
TGCAGCGTTAGGACGCATTGGGATGGTCCAGAGACCCAGTACTTC
>NA|TRBV27|TRBJ2-1|NA
CASRGGISYNEQFF
TGTGCCAGCAGGGGTGGAATTTCCTACAATGAGCAGTTCTTC
>NA|TRBV28|TRBJ2-2|NA
CASGVGAGELFF
TGTGCCAGTGGGGTCGGTGCCGGGGAGCTGTTTTTT
>few|TRBV18|TRBJ2-5|TRBD2
CASSPPSSGIQETQYF
TGTGCCAGCTCACCACCATCTAGCGGGATCCAAGAGACCCAGTACTTC